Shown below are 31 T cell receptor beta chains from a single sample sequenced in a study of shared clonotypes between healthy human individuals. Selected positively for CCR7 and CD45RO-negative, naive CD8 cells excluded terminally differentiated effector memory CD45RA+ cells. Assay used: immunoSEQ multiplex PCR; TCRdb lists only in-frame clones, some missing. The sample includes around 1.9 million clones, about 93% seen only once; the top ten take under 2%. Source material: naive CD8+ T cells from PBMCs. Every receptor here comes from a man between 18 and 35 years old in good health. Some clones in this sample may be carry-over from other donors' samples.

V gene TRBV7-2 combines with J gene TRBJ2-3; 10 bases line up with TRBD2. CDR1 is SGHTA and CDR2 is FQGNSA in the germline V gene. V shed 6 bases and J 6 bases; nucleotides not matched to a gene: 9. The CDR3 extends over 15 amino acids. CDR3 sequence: CASSPSSGRADTQYF. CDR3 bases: TGTGCCAGCAGTCCGTCTAGCGGGAGAGCCGATACGCAGTATTTT.

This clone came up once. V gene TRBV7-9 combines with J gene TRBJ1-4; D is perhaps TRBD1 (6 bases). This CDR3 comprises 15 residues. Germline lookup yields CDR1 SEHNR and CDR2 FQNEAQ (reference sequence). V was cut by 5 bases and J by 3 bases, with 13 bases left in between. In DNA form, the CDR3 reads TGTGCCAGCAGCCCCCGGACAGACCCTAATGAAAAACTGTTTTTT. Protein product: CASSPRTDPNEKLFF.

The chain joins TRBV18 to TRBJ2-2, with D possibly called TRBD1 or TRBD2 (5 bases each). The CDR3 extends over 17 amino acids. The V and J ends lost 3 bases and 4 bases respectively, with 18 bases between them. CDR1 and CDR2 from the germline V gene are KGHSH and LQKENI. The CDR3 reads CASSPLARTIFTGELFF. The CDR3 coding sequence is TGTGCCAGCTCACCGCTAGCCAGGACAATCTTCACCGGGGAGCTGTTTTTT. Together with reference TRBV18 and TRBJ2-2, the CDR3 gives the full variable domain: NAGVMQNPRHLVRRRGQEARLRCSPMKGHSHVYWYRQLPEEGLKFMVYLQKENIIDESGMPKERFSAEFPKEGPSILRIQQVVRGDSAAYFCASSPLARTIFTGELFFGEGSRLTVL.

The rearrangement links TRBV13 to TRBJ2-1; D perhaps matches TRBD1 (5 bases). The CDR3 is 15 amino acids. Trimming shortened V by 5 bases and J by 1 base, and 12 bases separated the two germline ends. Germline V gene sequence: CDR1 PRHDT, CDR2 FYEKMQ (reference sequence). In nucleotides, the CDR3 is TGTGCCAGCAGCGGCCGACAGACTTCCTACAATGAGCAGTTCTTC. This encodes CASSGRQTSYNEQFF. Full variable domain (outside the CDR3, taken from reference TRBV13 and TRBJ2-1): AAGVIQSPRHLIKEKRETATLKCYPIPRHDTVYWYQQGPGQDPQFLISFYEKMQSDKGSIPDRFSAQQFSDYHSELNMSSLELGDSALYFCASSGRQTSYNEQFFGPGTRLTVL.

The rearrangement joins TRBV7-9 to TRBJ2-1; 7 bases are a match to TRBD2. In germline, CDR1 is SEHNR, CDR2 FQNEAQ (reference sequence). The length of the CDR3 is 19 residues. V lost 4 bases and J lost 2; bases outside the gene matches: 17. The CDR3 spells CASSSATPQRERAYNEQFF. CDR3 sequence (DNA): TGTGCCAGCAGCTCAGCAACTCCACAGCGGGAACGCGCCTACAATGAGCAGTTCTTC.

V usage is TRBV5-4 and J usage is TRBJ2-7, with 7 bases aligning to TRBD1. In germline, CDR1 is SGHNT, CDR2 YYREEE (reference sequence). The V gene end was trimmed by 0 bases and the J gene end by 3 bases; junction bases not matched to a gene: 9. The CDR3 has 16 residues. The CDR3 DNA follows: TGTGCCAGCAGCTTGGCCGTGCGACAGGGAGTCTACGAGCAGTACTTC. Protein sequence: CASSLAVRQGVYEQYF.

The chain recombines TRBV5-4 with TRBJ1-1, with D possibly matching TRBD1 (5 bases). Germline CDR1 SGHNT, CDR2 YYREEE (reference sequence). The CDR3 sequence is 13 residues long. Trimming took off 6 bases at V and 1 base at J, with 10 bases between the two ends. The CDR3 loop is CASTFTGNTEAFF. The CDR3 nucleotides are TGTGCCAGCACTTTCACAGGGAACACTGAAGCTTTCTTT.

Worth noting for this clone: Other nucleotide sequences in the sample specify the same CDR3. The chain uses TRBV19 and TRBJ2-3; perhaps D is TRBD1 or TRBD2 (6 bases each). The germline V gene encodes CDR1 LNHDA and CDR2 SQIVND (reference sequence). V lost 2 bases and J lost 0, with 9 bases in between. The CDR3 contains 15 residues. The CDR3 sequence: CASSISGASTDTQYF. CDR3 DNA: TGTGCCAGTAGTATATCGGGGGCTAGCACAGATACGCAGTATTTT.

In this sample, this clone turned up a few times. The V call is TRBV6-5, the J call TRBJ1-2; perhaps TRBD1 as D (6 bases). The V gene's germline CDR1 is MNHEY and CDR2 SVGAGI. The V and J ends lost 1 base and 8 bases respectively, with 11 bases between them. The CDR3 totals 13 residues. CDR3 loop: CASSYWGAQGYTF. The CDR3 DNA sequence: TGTGCCAGCAGTTACTGGGGGGCGCAGGGCTACACCTTC.

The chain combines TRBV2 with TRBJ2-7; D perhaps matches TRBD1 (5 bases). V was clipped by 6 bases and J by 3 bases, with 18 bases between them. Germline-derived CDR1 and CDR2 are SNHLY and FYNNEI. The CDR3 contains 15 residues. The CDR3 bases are TGTGCCAGCAGGGCCCCGGCAGGGAATCGCTACGAGCAGTACTTC. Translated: CASRAPAGNRYEQYF.

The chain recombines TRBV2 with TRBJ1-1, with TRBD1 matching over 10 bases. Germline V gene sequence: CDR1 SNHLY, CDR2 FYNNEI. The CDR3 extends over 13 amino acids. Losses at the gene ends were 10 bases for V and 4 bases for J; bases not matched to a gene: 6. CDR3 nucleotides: TGTGCCACCCCCCGGGACAGGGGCACTGAAGCTTTCTTT. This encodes CATPRDRGTEAFF.

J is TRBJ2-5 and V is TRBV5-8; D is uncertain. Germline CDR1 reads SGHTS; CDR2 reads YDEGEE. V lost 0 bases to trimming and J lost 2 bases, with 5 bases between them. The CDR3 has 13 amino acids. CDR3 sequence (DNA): TGTGCCAGCAGCTTGGAACAGCAAGAGACCCAGTACTTC. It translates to CASSLEQQETQYF.

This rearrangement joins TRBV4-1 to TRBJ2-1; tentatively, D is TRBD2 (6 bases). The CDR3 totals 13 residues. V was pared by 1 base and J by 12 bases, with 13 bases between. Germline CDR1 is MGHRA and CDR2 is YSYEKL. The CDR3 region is CASSQVVRGRQFF. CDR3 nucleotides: TGCGCCAGCAGCCAAGTCGTCCGGGGGAGGCAGTTCTTC.

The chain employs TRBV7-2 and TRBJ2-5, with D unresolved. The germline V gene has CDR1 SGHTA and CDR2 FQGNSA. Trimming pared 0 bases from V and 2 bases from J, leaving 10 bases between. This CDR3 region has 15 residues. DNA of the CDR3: TGTGCCAGCAGCTTAGCCCGGACGTTACAAGAGACCCAGTACTTC. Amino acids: CASSLARTLQETQYF.

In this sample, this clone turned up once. The CDR3 DNA sequence: TGTGCCAGCAGCCAACCGACGAAGGGCACTGAAGCTTTCTTT. Protein sequence: CASSQPTKGTEAFF. The chain carries TRBV16 and TRBJ1-1; no clear D. Germline CDR1 KGHSY, CDR2 FQNENV. The V and J ends lost 2 bases and 4 bases respectively, with 11 bases between them. The CDR3 extends over 14 amino acids.

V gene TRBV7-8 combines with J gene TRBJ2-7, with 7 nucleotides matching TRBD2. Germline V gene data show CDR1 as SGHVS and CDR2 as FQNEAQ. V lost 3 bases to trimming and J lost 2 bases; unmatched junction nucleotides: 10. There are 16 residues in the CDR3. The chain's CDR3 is CASSFGLAALTYEQYF. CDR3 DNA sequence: TGTGCCAGCAGCTTTGGGCTAGCGGCTCTAACCTACGAGCAGTACTTC.

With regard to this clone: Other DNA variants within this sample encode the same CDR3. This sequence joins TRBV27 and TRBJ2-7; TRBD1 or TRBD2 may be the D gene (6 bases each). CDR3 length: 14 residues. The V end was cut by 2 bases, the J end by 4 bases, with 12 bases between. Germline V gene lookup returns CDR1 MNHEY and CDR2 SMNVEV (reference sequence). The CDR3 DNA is TGTGCCAGCAGTTTAAGGCAGGGGAGGTACGAGCAGTACTTC. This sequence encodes CASSLRQGRYEQYF.

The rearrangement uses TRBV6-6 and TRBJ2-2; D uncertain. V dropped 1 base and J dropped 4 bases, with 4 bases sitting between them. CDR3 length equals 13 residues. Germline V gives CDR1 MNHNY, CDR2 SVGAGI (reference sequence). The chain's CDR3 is CASSYLLTGELFF. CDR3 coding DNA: TGTGCCAGCAGTTACTTACTCACCGGGGAGCTGTTTTTT.

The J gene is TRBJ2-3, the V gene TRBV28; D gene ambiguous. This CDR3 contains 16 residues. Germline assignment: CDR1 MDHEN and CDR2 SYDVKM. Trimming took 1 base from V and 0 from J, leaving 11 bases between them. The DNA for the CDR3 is TGTGCCAGCAGTTTATTGTACTGGTCAAGCACAGATACGCAGTATTTT. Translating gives CASSLLYWSSTDTQYF.

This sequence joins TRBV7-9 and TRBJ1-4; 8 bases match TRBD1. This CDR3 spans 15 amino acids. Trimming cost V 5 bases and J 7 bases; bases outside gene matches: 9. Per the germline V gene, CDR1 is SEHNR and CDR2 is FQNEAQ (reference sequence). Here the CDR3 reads CASSPRTGRIEKLFF. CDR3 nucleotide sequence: TGTGCCAGCAGCCCCCGGACAGGGAGGATTGAAAAACTGTTTTTT.

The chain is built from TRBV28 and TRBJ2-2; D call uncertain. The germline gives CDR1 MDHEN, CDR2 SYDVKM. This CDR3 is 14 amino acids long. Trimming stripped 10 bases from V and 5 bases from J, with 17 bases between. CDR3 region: CATSPLDGTGELFF. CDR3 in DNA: TGTGCCACCTCACCCCTCGACGGGACCGGGGAGCTGTTTTTT.

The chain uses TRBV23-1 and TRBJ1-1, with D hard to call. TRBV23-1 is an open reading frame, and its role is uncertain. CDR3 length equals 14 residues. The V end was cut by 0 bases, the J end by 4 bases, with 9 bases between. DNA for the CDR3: TGCGCCAGCAGTCAATCAGGGCCGGGCACTGAAGCTTTCTTT. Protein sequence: CASSQSGPGTEAFF.

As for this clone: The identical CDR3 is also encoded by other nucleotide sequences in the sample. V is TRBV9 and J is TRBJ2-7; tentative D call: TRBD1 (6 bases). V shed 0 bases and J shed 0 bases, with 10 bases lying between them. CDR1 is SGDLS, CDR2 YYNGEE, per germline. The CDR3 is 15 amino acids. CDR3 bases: TGTGCCAGCAGCGTAGCAGGGGAATTCTCCTACGAGCAGTACTTC. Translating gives CASSVAGEFSYEQYF.

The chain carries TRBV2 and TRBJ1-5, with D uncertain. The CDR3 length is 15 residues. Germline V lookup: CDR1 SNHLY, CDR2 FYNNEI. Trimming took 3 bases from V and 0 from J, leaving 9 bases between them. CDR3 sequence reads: CASSDGRYSNQPQHF. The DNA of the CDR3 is TGTGCCAGCAGTGACGGGAGATATAGCAATCAGCCCCAGCATTTT.

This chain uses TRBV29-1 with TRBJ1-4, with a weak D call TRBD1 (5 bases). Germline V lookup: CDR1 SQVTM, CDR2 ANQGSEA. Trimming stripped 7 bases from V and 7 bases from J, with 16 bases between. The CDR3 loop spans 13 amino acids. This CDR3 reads CSASYGAGEKLFF. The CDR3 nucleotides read TGCAGCGCCTCGTACGGGGCCGGTGAAAAACTGTTTTTT.

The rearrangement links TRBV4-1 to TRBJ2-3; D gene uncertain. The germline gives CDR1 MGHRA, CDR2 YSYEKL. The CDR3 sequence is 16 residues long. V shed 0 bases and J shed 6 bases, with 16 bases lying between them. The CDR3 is CASSQEGFANADTQYF. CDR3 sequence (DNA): TGCGCCAGCAGCCAAGAAGGCTTCGCAAACGCGGATACGCAGTATTTT.

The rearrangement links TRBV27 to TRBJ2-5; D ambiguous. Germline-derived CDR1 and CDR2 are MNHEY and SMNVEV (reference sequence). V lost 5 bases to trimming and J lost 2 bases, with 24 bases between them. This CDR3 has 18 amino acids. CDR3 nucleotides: TGTGCCAGCAGTCCCGGCACAGTTTCGCCCTTGAGACAAGAGACCCAGTACTTC. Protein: CASSPGTVSPLRQETQYF.

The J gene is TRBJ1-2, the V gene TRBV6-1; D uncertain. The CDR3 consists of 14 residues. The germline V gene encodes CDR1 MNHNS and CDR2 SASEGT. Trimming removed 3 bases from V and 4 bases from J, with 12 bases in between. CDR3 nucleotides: TGTGCCAGCAGTGATTTCGTAGGTTCCTATGGCTACACCTTC. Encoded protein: CASSDFVGSYGYTF.

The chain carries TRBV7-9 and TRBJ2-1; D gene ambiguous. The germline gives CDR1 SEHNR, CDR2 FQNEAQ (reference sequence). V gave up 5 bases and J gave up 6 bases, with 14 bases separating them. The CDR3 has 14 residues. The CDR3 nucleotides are TGTGCCAGCAGCACGCCGGACGTGGGCAATGAGCAGTTCTTC. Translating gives CASSTPDVGNEQFF.

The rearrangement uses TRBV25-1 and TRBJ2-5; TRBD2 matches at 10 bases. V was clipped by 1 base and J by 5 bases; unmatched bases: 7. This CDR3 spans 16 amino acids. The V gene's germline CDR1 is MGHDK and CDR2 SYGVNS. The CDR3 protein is CASSEFLAGASETQYF. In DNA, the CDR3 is TGTGCCAGCAGTGAATTCCTAGCGGGAGCATCGGAGACCCAGTACTTC.

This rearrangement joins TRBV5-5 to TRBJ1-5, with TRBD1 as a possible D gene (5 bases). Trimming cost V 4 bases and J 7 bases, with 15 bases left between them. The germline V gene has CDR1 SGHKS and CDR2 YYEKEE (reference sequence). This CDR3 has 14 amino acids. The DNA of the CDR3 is TGTGCCAGCAGCCCGGCAGGGAAGCAGCAGCCCCAGCATTTT. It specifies CASSPAGKQQPQHF. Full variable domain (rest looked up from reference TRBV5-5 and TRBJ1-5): DAGVTQSPTHLIKTRGQQVTLRCSPISGHKSVSWYQQVLGQGPQFIFQYYEKEERGRGNFPDRFSARQFPNYSSELNVNALLLGDSALYLCASSPAGKQQPQHFGDGTRLSIL.